One sample yielded the 28 T cell receptor beta chains listed below, sequenced in a study of T cells expressing NK-cell markers. Following a re-call of the 5' RACE reads, TCRdb has one entry per CDR3 protein and lacks DNA. The sample holds roughly 420,000 distinct CDR3 sequences. The sequenced sample was blood T cells: a sorted CD56 or NKG2C T cell subset, CD4+ or CD8+ T cells, or bulk PBMC T cells (not recorded which). Receptors originate from a woman between 18 and 70 years old in good health.

V is TRBV7-9 and J is TRBJ2-1; TCRdb lists TRBD1, though no DNA is available to test this call. The CDR3 extends over 14 amino acids. Per the germline V gene, CDR1 is SEHNR and CDR2 is FQNEAQ (reference sequence). CDR3 region: CASSIGATYNEQFF.

This chain connects TRBV9 to TRBJ2-2; TCRdb's D gene call, TRBD2, goes unchecked for lack of DNA. The CDR3 covers 18 residues. CDR1 SGDLS and CDR2 YYNGEE come from the germline V gene. The CDR3 loop is CASSAPPVGLAVTGELFF.

The rearrangement links TRBV27 to TRBJ2-7; as DNA is missing, the TRBD2 call by TCRdb cannot be tested. The CDR3 has 17 residues. The germline CDR1 and CDR2 sequences are MNHEY and SMNVEV (reference sequence). CDR3 protein: CASSTLGLAGASYEQYF.

J is TRBJ2-3 and V is TRBV18; checking the TCRdb D call of TRBD1 is not possible without DNA. The CDR3 totals 14 residues. Per the germline V gene, CDR1 is KGHSH and CDR2 is LQKENI. The CDR3 loop reads CASSRAGSTDTQYF.

The chain is built from TRBV9 and TRBJ1-1; TCRdb picks TRBD1, but there is no DNA to check that call. The CDR3 contains 13 residues. Germline loops: CDR1 SGDLS, CDR2 YYNGEE. CDR3 sequence reads: CASSPATGLWAFF.

The chain is built from TRBV20-1 and TRBJ2-7; there is no DNA to check the TCRdb D call of TRBD2. The CDR3 is made up of 13 amino acids. Germline V gene lookup returns CDR1 DFQATT and CDR2 SNEGSKA (reference sequence). The CDR3 region is CSAPGAHRYEQYF.

The rearrangement uses TRBV7-9 and TRBJ1-1. CDR3 length: 14 amino acids. Looked up from germline, CDR1 is SEHNR and CDR2 is FQNEAQ (reference sequence). The CDR3 sequence is CASSLVFENTEAFF.

The rearrangement links TRBV5-4 to TRBJ2-3. Germline loops: CDR1 SGHNT, CDR2 YYREEE (reference sequence). The CDR3 covers 12 residues. CDR3 amino acids: CASSLGRQPSYF.

The CDR3 here is CASSLSRDKTGELFF. The V gene is TRBV4-2, the J gene TRBJ2-2; the TRBD1 assignment by TCRdb is unverifiable without DNA. In germline, CDR1 is LGHNA, CDR2 YNFKEQ. There are 15 residues in the CDR3.

The V gene is TRBV7-9, the J gene TRBJ2-2; TCRdb's D gene call, TRBD1, goes unchecked for lack of DNA. The CDR3 runs to 15 residues. CDR1 is SEHNR, CDR2 FQNEAQ, per germline (reference sequence). CDR3 loop: CASSPGQGATGELFF.

The CDR3 sequence is CASSLVPDKDEQFF. The chain employs TRBV5-1 and TRBJ2-1; TCRdb picks TRBD2, but there is no DNA to check that call. Germline assignment: CDR1 SGHRS and CDR2 YFSETQ. The length of the CDR3 is 14 residues.

The chain is built from TRBV12-3 or TRBV12-4 and TRBJ2-7; with no DNA, the TCRdb D assignment of TRBD1 cannot be verified. The CDR3 runs to 13 residues. The CDR3 region is CASTRDSSYEQYF.

This sequence joins TRBV2 and TRBJ2-1; absent DNA, TCRdb's TRBD2 call cannot be checked. The CDR3 runs to 15 residues. Germline values: CDR1 SNHLY, CDR2 FYNNEI. The CDR3 is CASSDISGSYNEQFF.

The chain carries TRBV7-2 and TRBJ2-5; checking the TCRdb D call of TRBD2 is not possible without DNA. CDR1 is SGHTA and CDR2 is FQGNSA in the germline V gene. CDR3 length: 16 residues. CDR3 loop: CASSLGGGANQETQYF.

V usage is TRBV4-1 and J usage is TRBJ2-3; no DNA is available, so the TRBD2 call from TCRdb remains unchecked. The length of the CDR3 is 13 residues. Germline V CDR1 and CDR2: MGHRA, YSYEKL. The CDR3 region is CASSQVAEDTQYF.

This rearrangement joins TRBV20-1 to TRBJ2-3. Germline values: CDR1 DFQATT, CDR2 SNEGSKA (reference sequence). This CDR3 contains 16 residues. The CDR3 sequence: CSARVGTVSLTDTQYF.

The J gene is TRBJ2-1, the V gene TRBV13. The CDR3 is 13 amino acids. CDR1 is PRHDT and CDR2 is FYEKMQ in the germline V gene (reference sequence). This chain's CDR3 is CASSQDSRNEQFF.

This chain joins TRBV19 and TRBJ2-3. The CDR3 extends over 17 amino acids. CDR1 is LNHDA and CDR2 is SQIVND in the germline V gene (reference sequence). Here the CDR3 reads CASSPTSLRPSTDTQYF.

The V gene is TRBV27, the J gene TRBJ1-6. CDR3 length: 14 residues. The V gene's germline CDR1 is MNHEY and CDR2 SMNVEV (reference sequence). This CDR3 reads CASSWAGWNSPLHF.

The genes are TRBV4-3 and TRBJ1-6; TCRdb reports TRBD1, a call that lacks DNA to check it against. The length of the CDR3 is 17 residues. Germline V lookup: CDR1 LGHNA, CDR2 YSLEER. This CDR3 reads CASSQDPSGGVYSPLHF.

The chain is built from TRBV18 and TRBJ1-6. This CDR3 has 16 amino acids. CDR1 is KGHSH, CDR2 LQKENI, per germline. The CDR3 here is CASRSGAVDYNSPLHF.

This chain links TRBV7-9 with TRBJ2-5; TCRdb picks TRBD1, but there is no DNA to check that call. The germline CDR1 and CDR2 sequences are SEHNR and FQNEAQ (reference sequence). The CDR3 spans 16 residues. CDR3 in amino acids: CASSLSGTGLSETQYF.

The genes are TRBV7-8 and TRBJ2-1; TCRdb calls TRBD2, which cannot be checked without DNA. The CDR3 contains 17 residues. The germline V gene has CDR1 SGHVS and CDR2 FQNEAQ. The CDR3 sequence: CASSLRTSGQSYNEQFF.

This CDR3 is CASSLREGTEAFF. V gene TRBV7-7 combines with J gene TRBJ1-1. CDR1 SSHAT and CDR2 FNYEAQ come from the germline V gene (reference sequence). The length of the CDR3 is 13 residues.

The chain combines TRBV5-4 with TRBJ2-7. The CDR3 sequence is 14 residues long. Per germline, CDR1 SGHNT and CDR2 YYREEE (reference sequence). The CDR3 loop is CASSLGGATYEQYF.

The gene calls are TRBV20-1 and TRBJ2-3; TCRdb gives TRBD1 as the D gene, but with no DNA this cannot be confirmed. Germline V gene sequence: CDR1 DFQATT, CDR2 SNEGSKA (reference sequence). CDR3 size: 16 residues. The CDR3 protein is CSAIHPGGLNTDTQYF.

The chain couples TRBV19 to TRBJ1-3; with no DNA, the TCRdb D assignment of TRBD1 cannot be verified. This CDR3 has 14 amino acids. Looked up from germline, CDR1 is LNHDA and CDR2 is SQIVND (reference sequence). The CDR3 here is CASLSRDRVWTIYF.

The chain employs TRBV19 and TRBJ1-2. The CDR3 is 16 amino acids. Per the germline V gene, CDR1 is LNHDA and CDR2 is SQIVND (reference sequence). CDR3 in amino acids: CASSLTPGLLPAGYTF. The variable domain in full, with the rest retrieved from reference TRBV19 and TRBJ1-2, is DGGITQSPKYLFRKEGQNVTLSCEQNLNHDAMYWYRQDPGQGLRLIYYSQIVNDFQKGDIAEGYSVSREKKESFPLTVTSAQKNPTAFYLCASSLTPGLLPAGYTFGSGTRLTVV.